A single sample gave rise to the 20 T cell receptor beta chains below, sequenced in a study of T cells in Graves' hyperthyroidism and ophthalmopathy (dated by TCRdb to between 2018 and 2021). Library creation used multiplex PCR. The data were produced on an Illumina HiSeq 2000. The TCR beta CDR3 regions were amplified from the RNA transcripts. The first round of RT-PCR for the TCR CDR3 was performed with the HTBI primer set and the Qiagen OneStep RT-PCR kit. Through fastp at Q25 and MiXCR, TCRdb rebuilt clones from the public reads, retaining in-frame beta chains. Rows matching on CDR3 protein sequence are summarized as one entry with the most common DNA and genes. The sample table lists roughly 650,000 distinct CDR3 sequences, about a sixth of them with a count of one. The top ten clones comprise more than 3% of the sample. Sequenced input: blood. The receptors were sampled from a middle-aged woman with Graves' ophthalmopathy.

This clonotype turned up a few times. This CDR3 is CASTQWGDYSNQPQHF. The CDR3 DNA sequence: TGTGCCAGTACCCAATGGGGGGATTATAGCAATCAGCCCCAGCATTTT. The chain recombines TRBV19 with TRBJ1-5, with a possible D match to TRBD1 (5 bases). Trimming cost V 7 bases and J 0 bases, with 16 bases left between them. Per the germline V gene, CDR1 is LNHDA and CDR2 is SQIVND (reference sequence). The length of the CDR3 is 16 residues.

This clonotype turned up a few times. This chain joins TRBV27 and TRBJ1-4; D possibly corresponds to TRBD1 (5 bases). In germline, CDR1 is MNHEY, CDR2 SMNVEV (reference sequence). Trimming took 5 bases from V and 0 from J, leaving 13 bases between them. CDR3 size: 16 residues. The CDR3 DNA follows: TGTGCCAGCAGTACGACAGCGATAACAACTAATGAAAAACTGTTTTTT. This encodes CASSTTAITTNEKLFF. The full variable domain, rest sourced from reference TRBV27 and TRBJ1-4, is EAQVTQNPRYLITVTGKKLTVTCSQNMNHEYMSWYRQDPGLGLRQIYYSMNVEVTDKGDVPEGYKVSRKEKRNFPLILESPSPNQTSLYFCASSTTAITTNEKLFFGSGTQLSVL.

This clonotype showed up many times. The chain is built from TRBV11-3 and TRBJ2-3, with D perhaps matching TRBD1 or TRBD2 (5 bases each). Germline loops: CDR1 SGHNT, CDR2 YENEEA. The CDR3 spans 13 residues. Trimming took off 8 bases at V and 5 bases at J, with 14 bases between the two ends. The CDR3 sequence is CASPGTSGDTQYF. DNA for the CDR3: TGTGCCAGCCCCGGGACCTCGGGAGATACGCAGTATTTT.

V is TRBV7-9 and J is TRBJ1-6; the D is unclear. This CDR3 region has 14 residues. The germline gives CDR1 SEHNR, CDR2 FQNEAQ (reference sequence). Between the trimmed V and J ends, which lost 1 base and 9 bases, there was a span of 10 bases. Here the CDR3 reads CASSLEADPSPLHF. For the CDR3, the DNA is TGTGCCAGCAGCTTAGAGGCCGATCCTTCACCCCTCCACTTT.

This clonotype was seen a handful of times. The chain combines TRBV28 with TRBJ2-1; D is possibly TRBD1 (6 bases). V was shortened by 5 bases and J by 6 bases, with 14 bases between the two germline ends. The CDR3 spans 14 residues. CDR1 MDHEN and CDR2 SYDVKM come from the germline V gene. The CDR3 spells CASSVNTGFNEQFF. The CDR3 DNA reads TGTGCCAGCAGTGTCAACACAGGGTTCAATGAGCAGTTCTTC.

In its sample, this clonotype was seen a few times. J is TRBJ1-5 and V is TRBV4-1; D might be TRBD1 (5 bases). The germline V and J ends were trimmed by 0 bases and 6 bases, with 15 bases remaining between them. The germline gives CDR1 MGHRA, CDR2 YSYEKL. CDR3 size: 16 residues. CDR3 residues: CASSQERGGGRQPQHF. The CDR3 coding sequence is TGCGCCAGCAGCCAAGAACGTGGGGGAGGGCGTCAGCCCCAGCATTTT.

With respect to this clonotype: A much larger clone differs by one base, so this may be a read error. The chain combines TRBV28 with TRBJ2-1; D possibly corresponds to TRBD1 (6 bases). This CDR3 is built from 11 residues. CDR1 is MDHEN and CDR2 is SYDVKM in the germline V gene. The CDR3 is CASSRDNEQSF. As DNA, the CDR3 is TGTGCCAGCAGCAGGGACAATGAGCAGTCCTTC.

The table lists this clonotype with a few counts. The chain couples TRBV19 to TRBJ2-2; unclear D gene. Germline V gene sequence: CDR1 LNHDA, CDR2 SQIVND (reference sequence). This CDR3 comprises 14 residues. V dropped 4 bases and J dropped 6 bases, with 12 bases sitting between them. Here the CDR3 DNA reads TGTGCCAGTAGTACCTCCTCGTGGGCCGGGGAGCTGTTTTTT. Translated: CASSTSSWAGELFF.

This clonotype was recorded at least ten times. The rearrangement links TRBV3-1 to TRBJ2-1; no firm D call. Germline lookup yields CDR1 LGHDT and CDR2 YNNKEL (reference sequence). Trimming removed 0 bases from V and 8 bases from J, with 8 bases in between. CDR3 length equals 13 residues. The CDR3 loop reads CASSQDHLDEQFF. CDR3 DNA sequence: TGTGCCAGCAGCCAAGATCACTTGGATGAGCAGTTCTTC.

This clonotype was seen repeatedly, ten times or more. The chain uses TRBV3-1 and TRBJ1-2; tentative D call: TRBD1 (6 bases). The CDR3 loop spans 14 amino acids. V lost 3 bases and J lost 3, with 11 bases in between. From germline, CDR1 is LGHDT and CDR2 YNNKEL (reference sequence). The CDR3 region has the DNA TGTGCCAGCAGCCAGGGCCACAGGGACTATGGCTACACCTTC. Translation: CASSQGHRDYGYTF.

A few counts support this clonotype. V usage is TRBV15 and J usage is TRBJ1-5, with TRBD1 matching over 10 bases. Unmatched junction bases numbered 10, after V lost 2 bases and J lost 3 bases. Germline CDR1 and CDR2: LNHNV and YYDKDF (reference sequence). The CDR3 is made up of 18 amino acids. The chain's CDR3 is CATSRSAWDRGSNQPQHF. As DNA, the CDR3 is TGTGCCACCAGCAGATCCGCTTGGGACAGGGGTTCCAATCAGCCCCAGCATTTT.

This clonotype was seen ten or more times. The chain combines TRBV12-3 or TRBV12-4 with TRBJ1-4; possibly TRBD1 for D (5 bases). V was cut by 5 bases and J by 5 bases, with 12 bases left in between. There are 14 residues in the CDR3. The chain's CDR3 is CASSPRQRNEKLFF. The CDR3 nucleotides are TGTGCCAGCAGTCCCCGACAGAGGAATGAAAAACTGTTTTTT.

A single count supports this clonotype. V usage is TRBV10-1 and J usage is TRBJ2-7; 7 bases fit TRBD1. CDR1 WNHNN and CDR2 SYGVQD come from the germline V gene (reference sequence). The CDR3 is 14 amino acids. The trim removed 5 bases at V and 5 bases at J, leaving 9 bases unmatched. CDR3 residues: CASSKTGMADEQYF. The CDR3 bases are TGCGCCAGCAGTAAGACAGGGATGGCGGACGAGCAGTACTTC.

Note on this clonotype: A much larger clone lies one base from this, so it may be a read error. V gene TRBV12-3 or TRBV12-4 combines with J gene TRBJ2-1, with D tentatively TRBD2 (7 bases). The CDR3 is made up of 15 amino acids. The CDR3 is CASSPGAGDYNGQFF. The CDR3 DNA reads TGTGCCAGCAGTCCCGGGGCAGGGGACTACAATGGGCAGTTCTTC.

This clonotype was seen ten or more times. The chain recombines TRBV5-1 with TRBJ2-3; D is perhaps TRBD1 or TRBD2 (5 bases each). The V end was cut by 0 bases, the J end by 2 bases, with 13 bases between. The CDR3 contains 16 residues. The V gene's germline CDR1 is SGHRS and CDR2 YFSETQ. The CDR3 region is CASSLGGVSITDTQYF. The CDR3 DNA is TGCGCCAGCAGCTTGGGAGGGGTCTCTATCACAGATACGCAGTATTTT. Using reference TRBV5-1 and TRBJ2-3 for the parts outside the CDR3, the full variable domain is KAGVTQTPRYLIKTRGQQVTLSCSPISGHRSVSWYQQTPGQGLQFLFEYFSETQRNKGNFPGRFSGRQFSNSRSEMNVSTLELGDSALYLCASSLGGVSITDTQYFGPGTRLTVL.

This clonotype was picked up many times. The chain employs TRBV2 and TRBJ1-4; D gene unclear. The germline V gene has CDR1 SNHLY and CDR2 FYNNEI. CDR3 length equals 12 residues. Trimming cost V 6 bases and J 8 bases, with 10 bases left between them. As DNA, the CDR3 is TGTGCCAGCAGCCTATTGGAAGAAAAACTGTTTTTT. It encodes CASSLLEEKLFF.

This clonotype appeared many times. The CDR3 coding sequence is TGTGCCAGCAGCCTCCCGACAGGGGGCAGTGAGCAGTTCTTC. Translating gives CASSLPTGGSEQFF. The V gene is TRBV3-1, the J gene TRBJ2-1; 10 nucleotides line up with TRBD1. J was trimmed by 9 bases and V by 4 bases; bases with no gene match: 6. The CDR3 is made up of 14 amino acids. Germline lookup yields CDR1 LGHDT and CDR2 YNNKEL (reference sequence).

In its sample, this clonotype was seen a few times. The V call is TRBV2, the J call TRBJ2-7; D is ambiguous. V was pared by 4 bases and J by 0 bases, with 13 bases between. CDR3 length: 15 amino acids. Germline CDR1 is SNHLY and CDR2 is FYNNEI. Written as DNA, the CDR3 is TGTGCCAGCAGTGGGATTGGTTACGGCTCCTACGAGCAGTACTTC. Residues: CASSGIGYGSYEQYF.

This clonotype was picked up many times. The chain uses TRBV2 and TRBJ1-2; no definite D call. Trimming left V 7 bases short and J 8 bases short, with 14 bases between. The CDR3 extends over 12 amino acids. Germline V gene data show CDR1 as SNHLY and CDR2 as FYNNEI. CDR3 region: CASTSPLAGYTF. In DNA form, the CDR3 reads TGTGCCAGCACGTCTCCTCTGGCGGGCTACACCTTC.

This rearrangement joins TRBV5-4 to TRBJ2-7, with 14 bases that match TRBD2. The CDR3 is 18 residues long. The V gene's germline CDR1 is SGHNT and CDR2 YYREEE (reference sequence). V was pared by 0 bases and J by 2 bases, with 7 bases of the junction left unmatched. CDR3 sequence reads: CASSLGTSGRSPTYEQYF. DNA for the CDR3: TGTGCCAGCAGCTTGGGGACTAGCGGGAGGAGTCCCACCTACGAGCAGTACTTC.